This section outlines one T cell receptor beta chain sequence together with its context. This entry is derived from a study of Ad26.COV2.S vaccination and SARS-CoV-2 variants. CDR3 length equals 15 residues. The germline V gene encodes CDR1 SGHRS and CDR2 YFSETQ. V was clipped by 3 bases and J by 7 bases, with 17 bases between them. The treatment: about 20 received Ad26.COV2.S at low or high dose, single or two shots; about 5 received placebo; per-sample allocation not given. The study sampled participants on day 63 after the first vaccine or placebo injection. Only in-frame clones appear in the TCRdb table, and some are missing; sequencing was by immunoSEQ multiplex PCR. The sample contains more than 400,000 clones, around 91% of which appear only once.

The sequence was collected from a person between 18 and 65 years old who received the Ad26.COV2.S COVID-19 vaccine or a placebo. This specimen consisted of peripheral blood, obtained in a trial of Ad26.COV2.S vaccine versus placebo. The rearrangement joins TRBV5-1 to TRBJ2-1; D gene ambiguous. Written as DNA, the CDR3 is TGCGCCAGCAGCTCAATCAAACTCTTAGAAAATGAGCAGTTCTTC. This translates into CASSSIKLLENEQFF.